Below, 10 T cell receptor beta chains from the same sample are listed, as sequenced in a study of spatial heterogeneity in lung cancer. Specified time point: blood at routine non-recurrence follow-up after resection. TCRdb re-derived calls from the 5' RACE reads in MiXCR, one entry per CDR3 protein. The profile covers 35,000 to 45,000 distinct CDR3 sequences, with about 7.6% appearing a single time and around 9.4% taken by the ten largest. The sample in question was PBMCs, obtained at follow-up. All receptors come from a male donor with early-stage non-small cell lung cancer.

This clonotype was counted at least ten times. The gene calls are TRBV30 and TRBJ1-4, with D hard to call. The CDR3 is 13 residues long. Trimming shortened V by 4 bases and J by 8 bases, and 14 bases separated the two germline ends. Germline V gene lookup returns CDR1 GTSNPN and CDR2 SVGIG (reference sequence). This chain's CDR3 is CAWTGPVAEKLFF. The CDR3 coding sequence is TGTGCCTGGACCGGGCCCGTGGCCGAAAAACTGTTTTTT.

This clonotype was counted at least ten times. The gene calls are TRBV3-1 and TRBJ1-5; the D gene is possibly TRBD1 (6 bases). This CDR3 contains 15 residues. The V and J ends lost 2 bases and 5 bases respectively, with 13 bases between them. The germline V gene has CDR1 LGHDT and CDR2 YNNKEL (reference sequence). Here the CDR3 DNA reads TGTGCCAGCAGCCAACGGCAGGGGAATGATCAGCCCCAGCATTTT. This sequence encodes CASSQRQGNDQPQHF.

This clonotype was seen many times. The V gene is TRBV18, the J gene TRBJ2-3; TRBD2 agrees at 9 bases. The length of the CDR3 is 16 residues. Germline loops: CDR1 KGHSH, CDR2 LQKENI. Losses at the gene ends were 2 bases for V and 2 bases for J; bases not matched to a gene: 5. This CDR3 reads CASSPRLAENTDTQYF. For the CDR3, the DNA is TGTGCCAGCTCACCAAGACTAGCGGAGAACACAGATACGCAGTATTTT. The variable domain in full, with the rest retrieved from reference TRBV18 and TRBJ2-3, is NAGVMQNPRHLVRRRGQEARLRCSPMKGHSHVYWYRQLPEEGLKFMVYLQKENIIDESGMPKERFSAEFPKEGPSILRIQQVVRGDSAAYFCASSPRLAENTDTQYFGPGTRLTVL.

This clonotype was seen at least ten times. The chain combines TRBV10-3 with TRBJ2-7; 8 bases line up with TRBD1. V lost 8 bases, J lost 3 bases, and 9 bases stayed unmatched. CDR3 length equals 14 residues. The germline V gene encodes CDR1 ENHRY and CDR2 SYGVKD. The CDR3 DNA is TGTGCCATCGGCCCGGACAGGGCGGTCTACGAGCAGTACTTC. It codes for CAIGPDRAVYEQYF.

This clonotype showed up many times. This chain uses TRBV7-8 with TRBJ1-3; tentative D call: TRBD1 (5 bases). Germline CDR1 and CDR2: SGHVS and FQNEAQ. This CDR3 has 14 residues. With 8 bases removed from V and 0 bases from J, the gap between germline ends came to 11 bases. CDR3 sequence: CASLRGSSGNTIYF. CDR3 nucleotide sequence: TGTGCCAGCTTAAGGGGCTCCTCTGGAAACACCATATATTTT.

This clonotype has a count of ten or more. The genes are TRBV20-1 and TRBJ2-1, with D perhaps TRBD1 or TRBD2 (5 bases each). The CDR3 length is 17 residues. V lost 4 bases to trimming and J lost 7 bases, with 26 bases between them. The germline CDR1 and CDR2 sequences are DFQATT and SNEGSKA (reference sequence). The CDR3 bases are TGCAGTGCTATCCAAGGCCCCCATCTGGGGGTCGGGAATGAGCAGTTCTTC. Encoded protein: CSAIQGPHLGVGNEQFF.

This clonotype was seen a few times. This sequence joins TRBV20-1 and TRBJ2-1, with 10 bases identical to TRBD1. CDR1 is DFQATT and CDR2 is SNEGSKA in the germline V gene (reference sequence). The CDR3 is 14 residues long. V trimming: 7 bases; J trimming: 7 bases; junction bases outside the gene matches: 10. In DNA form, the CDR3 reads TGCAGTGTAAGACAGGGGGCAGAAGTAAATGAGCAGTTCTTC. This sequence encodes CSVRQGAEVNEQFF.

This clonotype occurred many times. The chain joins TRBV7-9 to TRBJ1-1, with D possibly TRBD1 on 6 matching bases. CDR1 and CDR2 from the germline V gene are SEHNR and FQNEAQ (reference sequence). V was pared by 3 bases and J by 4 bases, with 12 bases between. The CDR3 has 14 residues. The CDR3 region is CASSFGGYSTEAFF. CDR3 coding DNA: TGTGCCAGCAGCTTCGGGGGCTACAGCACTGAAGCTTTCTTT.

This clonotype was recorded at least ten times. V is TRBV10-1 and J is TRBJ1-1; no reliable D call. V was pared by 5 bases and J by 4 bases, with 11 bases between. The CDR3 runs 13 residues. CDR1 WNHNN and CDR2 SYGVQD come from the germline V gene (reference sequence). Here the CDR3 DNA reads TGCGCCAGCAGTCAGGAGTTGGGCACTGAAGCTTTCTTT. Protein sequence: CASSQELGTEAFF.

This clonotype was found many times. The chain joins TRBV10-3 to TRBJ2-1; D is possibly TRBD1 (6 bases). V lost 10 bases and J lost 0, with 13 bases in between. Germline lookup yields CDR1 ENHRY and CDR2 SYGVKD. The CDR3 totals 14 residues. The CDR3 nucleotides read TGTGCCAGCCTGGACAGAAACTCCTACAATGAGCAGTTCTTC. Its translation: CASLDRNSYNEQFF.